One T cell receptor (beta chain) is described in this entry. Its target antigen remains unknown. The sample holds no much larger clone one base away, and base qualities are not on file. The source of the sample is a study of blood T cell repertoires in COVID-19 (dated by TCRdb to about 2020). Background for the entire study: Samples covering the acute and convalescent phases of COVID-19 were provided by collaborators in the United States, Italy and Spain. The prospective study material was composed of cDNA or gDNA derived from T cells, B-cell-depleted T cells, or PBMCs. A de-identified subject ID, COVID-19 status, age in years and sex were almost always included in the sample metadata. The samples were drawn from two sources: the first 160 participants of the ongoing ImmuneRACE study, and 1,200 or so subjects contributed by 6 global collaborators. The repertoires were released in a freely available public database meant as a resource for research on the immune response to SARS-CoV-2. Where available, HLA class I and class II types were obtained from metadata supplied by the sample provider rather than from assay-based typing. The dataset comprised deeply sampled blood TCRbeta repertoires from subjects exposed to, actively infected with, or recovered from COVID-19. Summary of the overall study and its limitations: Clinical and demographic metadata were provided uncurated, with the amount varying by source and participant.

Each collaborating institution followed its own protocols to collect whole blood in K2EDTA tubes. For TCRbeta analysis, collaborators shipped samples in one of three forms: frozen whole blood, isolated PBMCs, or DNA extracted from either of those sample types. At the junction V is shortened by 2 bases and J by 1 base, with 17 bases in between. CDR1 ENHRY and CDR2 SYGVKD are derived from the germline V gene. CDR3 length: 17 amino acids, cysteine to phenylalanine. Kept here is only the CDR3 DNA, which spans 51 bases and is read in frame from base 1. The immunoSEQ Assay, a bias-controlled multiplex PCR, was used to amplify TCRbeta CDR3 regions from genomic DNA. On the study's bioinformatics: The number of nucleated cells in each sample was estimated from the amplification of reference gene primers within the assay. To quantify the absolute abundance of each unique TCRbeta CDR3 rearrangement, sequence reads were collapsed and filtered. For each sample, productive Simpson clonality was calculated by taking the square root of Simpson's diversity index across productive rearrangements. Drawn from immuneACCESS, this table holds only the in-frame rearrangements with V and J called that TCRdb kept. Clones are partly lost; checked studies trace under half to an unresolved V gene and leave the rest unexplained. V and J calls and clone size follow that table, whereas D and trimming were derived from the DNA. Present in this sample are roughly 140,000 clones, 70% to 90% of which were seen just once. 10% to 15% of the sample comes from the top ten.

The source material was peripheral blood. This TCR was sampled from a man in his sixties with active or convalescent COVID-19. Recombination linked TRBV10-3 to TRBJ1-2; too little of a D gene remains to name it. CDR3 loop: CAISEKPSGLDNYGYTF. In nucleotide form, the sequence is TGTGCCATCAGTGAGAAACCGTCGGGTTTGGATAACTATGGCTACACCTTC.